These 10 T cell receptor beta chains were all obtained from the same sample, sequenced in a study of OX40 agonist ivuxolimab in advanced cancers. Repertoires were generated with immunoSEQ multiplex PCR, while TCRdb's copy carries only in-frame clones and drops some. The sample holds almost 50,000 clones, about 80% seen once. This sample comprised CD4+ or CD8+ T cells sorted from blood, obtained in a trial of the OX40 agonist ivuxolimab. Receptors were obtained from an adult with an advanced solid tumor such as melanoma, head and neck, liver or kidney cancer.

The chain recombines TRBV6-5 with TRBJ2-5, with D perhaps TRBD2 (5 bases). Germline V CDR1 and CDR2: MNHEY, SVGAGI. V lost 0 bases and J 1 base, leaving 12 bases between the germline ends. The CDR3 covers 16 residues. The CDR3 loop reads CASSYSQAGLQETQYF. In DNA form, the CDR3 reads TGTGCCAGCAGTTACTCGCAAGCAGGACTCCAAGAGACCCAGTACTTC.

The CDR3 protein is CASSQEARVREKLFF. CDR3 nucleotide sequence: TGCGCCAGCAGCCAAGAGGCGAGGGTCCGTGAAAAACTGTTTTTT. The rearrangement joins TRBV4-3 to TRBJ1-4, with no clear D. This CDR3 region has 15 residues. With 0 bases removed from V and 7 bases from J, the gap between germline ends came to 12 bases. Germline loops: CDR1 LGHNA, CDR2 YSLEER.

The chain employs TRBV5-1 and TRBJ1-6; unclear D gene. The V gene lost 0 bases and the J gene lost 8 bases, with 9 bases spanning the gap. The CDR3 is made up of 14 amino acids. Germline CDR1 reads SGHRS; CDR2 reads YFSETQ. Written as DNA, the CDR3 is TGCGCCAGCAGCTTGGAACAGCGAGATTCACCCCTCCACTTT. It is translated as CASSLEQRDSPLHF. Combining the CDR3 with reference TRBV5-1 and TRBJ1-6 gives the whole variable domain KAGVTQTPRYLIKTRGQQVTLSCSPISGHRSVSWYQQTPGQGLQFLFEYFSETQRNKGNFPGRFSGRQFSNSRSEMNVSTLELGDSALYLCASSLEQRDSPLHFGNGTRLTVT.

The chain uses TRBV7-2 and TRBJ2-7, with no clear D. With 0 bases removed from V and 3 bases from J, the gap between germline ends came to 6 bases. CDR3 size: 13 residues. CDR1 SGHTA and CDR2 FQGNSA come from the germline V gene. CDR3 DNA sequence: TGTGCCAGCAGCTTAGCACAGATCTACGAGCAGTACTTC. Amino acid sequence: CASSLAQIYEQYF.

Details on this clone: At one end the junction does not follow the germline gene, possibly because of a read error. This chain links TRBV15 with TRBJ2-5; 8 positions agree with TRBD1. This CDR3 spans 15 amino acids. The V gene's germline CDR1 is LNHNV and CDR2 YYDKDF (reference sequence). The CDR3 reads CATSRESTGVETPYF. For the CDR3, the DNA is TGTGCCACCAGCAGAGAATCGACAGGGGTAGAGACCCCGTACTTC.

The chain joins TRBV27 to TRBJ2-3; 14 bases are a match to TRBD2. V was clipped by 5 bases and J by 5 bases; unmatched bases: 6. Germline V gene data show CDR1 as MNHEY and CDR2 as SMNVEV (reference sequence). CDR3 length: 16 residues. Here the CDR3 DNA reads TGTGCCAGCAGTCCATGGACTAGCGGGAGGAAAGATACGCAGTATTTT. Residues: CASSPWTSGRKDTQYF.

The rearrangement links TRBV7-9 to TRBJ2-7; D uncertain. The germline gives CDR1 SEHNR, CDR2 FQNEAQ (reference sequence). The CDR3 is 15 amino acids. Trimming cost V 5 bases and J 7 bases, with 21 bases left between them. In DNA form, the CDR3 reads TGTGCCAGCAGCGACTCGACCGGCGGCCCGGAAGAGCAGTACTTC. Protein sequence: CASSDSTGGPEEQYF.

This clone was seen more than once but under ten times. V and J are TRBV10-1 and TRBJ1-1; D not certain. The CDR3 covers 14 residues. Germline-derived CDR1 and CDR2 are WNHNN and SYGVQD (reference sequence). Trimming took 1 base from V and 1 from J, leaving 7 bases between them. The CDR3 DNA is TGCGCCAGCAGTGAGTATGGACCGAACACTGAAGCTTTCTTT. It encodes CASSEYGPNTEAFF.

This clone has just one count. The V gene is TRBV6-5, the J gene TRBJ1-5, with TRBD1 identical over 8 bases. Trimming cost V 0 bases and J 7 bases; bases outside gene matches: 5. Germline V gene data show CDR1 as MNHEY and CDR2 as SVGAGI. CDR3 length equals 15 residues. CDR3 nucleotides: TGTGCCAGCAGTTACTCGAAACAGGGGGGACAGCCCCAGCATTTT. Its translation is CASSYSKQGGQPQHF.

The chain carries TRBV5-1 and TRBJ1-2; 8 bases align to TRBD1. V was pared by 4 bases and J by 8 bases, with 4 bases of the junction left unmatched. Germline V gene data show CDR1 as SGHRS and CDR2 as YFSETQ. The CDR3 covers 12 residues. In nucleotides, the CDR3 is TGCGCCAGCAGCCTGACAGGGGTCGGCTACACCTTC. Its protein is CASSLTGVGYTF.